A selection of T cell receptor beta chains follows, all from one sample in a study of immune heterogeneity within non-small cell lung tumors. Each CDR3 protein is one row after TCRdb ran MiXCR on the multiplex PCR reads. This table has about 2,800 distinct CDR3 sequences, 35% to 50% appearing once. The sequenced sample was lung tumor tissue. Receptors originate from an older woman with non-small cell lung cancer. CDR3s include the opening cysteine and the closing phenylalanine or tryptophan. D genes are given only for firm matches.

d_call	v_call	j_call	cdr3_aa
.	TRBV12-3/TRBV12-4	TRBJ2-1	CASSAPGSATYNEQFF
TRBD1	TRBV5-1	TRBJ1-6	CASSAGQGDSPLHF
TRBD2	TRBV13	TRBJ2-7	CASSLMGGRIRYEQYF
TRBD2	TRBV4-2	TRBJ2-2	CASSFSGSGLAGELFF
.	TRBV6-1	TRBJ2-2	CASSGLGRRRYGELFF
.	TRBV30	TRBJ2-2	CAWAYGPTGELFF
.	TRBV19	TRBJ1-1	CASSITGNTEAFF
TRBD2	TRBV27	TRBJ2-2	CASSSQEREGRTGELFF
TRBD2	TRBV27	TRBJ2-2	CASSFWGGTGELFF
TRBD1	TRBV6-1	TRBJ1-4	CASSEQTGSNEKLFF
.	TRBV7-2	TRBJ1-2	CARRPTTGSPYGYTF
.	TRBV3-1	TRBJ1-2	CASSTSTGSYGYTF
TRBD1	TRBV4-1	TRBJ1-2	CASSQDWGTGGAGGYTF
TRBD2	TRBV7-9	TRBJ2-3	CASSLDGRAADTQYF
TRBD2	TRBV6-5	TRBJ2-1	CASSYSLLAGGPGNEQFF
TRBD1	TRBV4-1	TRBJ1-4	CASSQRPSTGTGNEKLFF
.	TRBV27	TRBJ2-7	CASSGRPDSYEQYF
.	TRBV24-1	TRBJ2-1	CATSDLGGNEQFF
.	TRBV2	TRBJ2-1	CASTLGNEQFF
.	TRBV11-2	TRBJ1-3	CASSLVGGLGNTIYF
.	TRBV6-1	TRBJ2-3	CASSERDLGYTQYF
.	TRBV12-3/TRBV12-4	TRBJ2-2	CASSSLEFPNTGELFF
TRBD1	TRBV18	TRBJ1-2	CASSPDRVEGYTF
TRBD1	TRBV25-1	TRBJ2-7	CASRGQSTYEQYF
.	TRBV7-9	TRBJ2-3	CASSHADTQYF
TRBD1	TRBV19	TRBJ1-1	CASSIGLTGITEAFF
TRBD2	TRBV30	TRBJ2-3	CAWKLAGGDTQYF
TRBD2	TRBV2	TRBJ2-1	CASSASGSYNEQFF
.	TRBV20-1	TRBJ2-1	CSARDQNSIYNEQFF
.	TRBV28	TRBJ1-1	CASIGGGGNTEAFF
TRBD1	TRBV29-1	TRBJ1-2	CSVWDRGNYGYTF
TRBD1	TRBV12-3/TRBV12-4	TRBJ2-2	CASSRSRDRGFGGELFF
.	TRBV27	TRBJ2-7	CASSPLGQAIYEQYF
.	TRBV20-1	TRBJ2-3	CSARAGTYPTDTQYF
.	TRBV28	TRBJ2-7	CATLELASLVYEQYF
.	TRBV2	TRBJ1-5	CASSSDTSNQPQHF
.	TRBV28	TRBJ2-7	CASEKFSYEQYF
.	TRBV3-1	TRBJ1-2	CASSQVVLDGYTF
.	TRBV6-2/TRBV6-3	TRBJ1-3	CASSSVQGPRNTIYF
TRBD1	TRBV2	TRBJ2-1	CASGGQGFNEQFF
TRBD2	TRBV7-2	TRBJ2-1	CASSRTSGSYEQFF
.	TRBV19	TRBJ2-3	CASSIVDTDTQYF
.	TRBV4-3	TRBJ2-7	CASSQDPRSYEQYF
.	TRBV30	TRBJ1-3	CAWSDFVLGGGNTIYF
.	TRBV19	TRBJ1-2	CASSIVGRDRGYTF
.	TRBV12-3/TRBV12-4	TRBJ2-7	CASSSIVGGRDEQYF
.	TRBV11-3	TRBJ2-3	CASSLGGLEDTQYF
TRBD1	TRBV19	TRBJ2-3	CASSSPGTGLRDTQYF
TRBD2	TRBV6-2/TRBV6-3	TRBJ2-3	CASSGGLDTDTQYF
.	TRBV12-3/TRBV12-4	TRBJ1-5	CASSGSKLGSNQPQHF
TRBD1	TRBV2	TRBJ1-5	CASRGQGNQPQHF
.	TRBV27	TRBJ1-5	CASSRGNSNQPQHF